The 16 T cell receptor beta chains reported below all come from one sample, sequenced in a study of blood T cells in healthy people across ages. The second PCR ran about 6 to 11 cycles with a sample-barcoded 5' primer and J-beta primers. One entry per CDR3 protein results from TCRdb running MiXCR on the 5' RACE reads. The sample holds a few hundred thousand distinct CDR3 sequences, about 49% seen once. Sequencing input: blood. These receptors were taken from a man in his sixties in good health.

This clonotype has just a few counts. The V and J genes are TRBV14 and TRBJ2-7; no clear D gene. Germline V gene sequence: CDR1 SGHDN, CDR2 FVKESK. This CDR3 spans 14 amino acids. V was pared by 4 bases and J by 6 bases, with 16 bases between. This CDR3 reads CASSRSLLLREQYF. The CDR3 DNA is TGTGCCAGCAGCCGCTCACTACTACTACGCGAGCAGTACTTC. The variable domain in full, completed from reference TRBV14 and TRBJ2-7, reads EAGVTQFPSHSVIEKGQTVTLRCDPISGHDNLYWYRRVMGKEIKFLLHFVKESKQDESGMPNNRFLAERTGGTYSTLKVQPAELEDSGVYFCASSRSLLLREQYFGPGTRLTVT.

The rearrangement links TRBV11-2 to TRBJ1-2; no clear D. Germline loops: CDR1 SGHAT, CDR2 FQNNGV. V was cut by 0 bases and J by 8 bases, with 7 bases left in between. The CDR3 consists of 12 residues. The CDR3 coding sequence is TGTGCCAGCAGCTTAGAACAATGGGGCTACACCTTC. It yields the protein CASSLEQWGYTF.

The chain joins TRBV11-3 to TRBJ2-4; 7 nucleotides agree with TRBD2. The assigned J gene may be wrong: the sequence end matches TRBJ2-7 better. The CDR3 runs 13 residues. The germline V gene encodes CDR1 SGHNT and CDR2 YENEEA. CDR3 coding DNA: TGTGCCAGCAGCTTAGGGGAGGGCCACGAGCAGTACTTC. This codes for CASSLGEGHEQYF.

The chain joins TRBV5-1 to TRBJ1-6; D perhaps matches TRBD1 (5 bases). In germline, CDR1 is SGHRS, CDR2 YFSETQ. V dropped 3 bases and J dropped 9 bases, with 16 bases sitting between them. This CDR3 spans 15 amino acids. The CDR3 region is CASSSTTAGGSPLHF. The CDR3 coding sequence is TGCGCCAGCAGCTCAACGACAGCGGGGGGTTCACCCCTCCACTTT.

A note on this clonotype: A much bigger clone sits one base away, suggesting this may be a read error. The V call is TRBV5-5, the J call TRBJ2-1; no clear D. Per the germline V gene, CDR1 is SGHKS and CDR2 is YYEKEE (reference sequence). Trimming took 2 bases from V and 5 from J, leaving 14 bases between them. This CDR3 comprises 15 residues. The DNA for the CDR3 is TGTGCCAGCAGCTTAGGCCAAGCTTCCGACAATGAGCAGTTCTTC. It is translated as CASSLGQASDNEQFF.

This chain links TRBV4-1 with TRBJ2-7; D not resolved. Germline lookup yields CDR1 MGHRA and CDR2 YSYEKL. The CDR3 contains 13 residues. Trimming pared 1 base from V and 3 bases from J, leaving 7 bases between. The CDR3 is CASSQVPGYEQYF. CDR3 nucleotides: TGCGCCAGCAGCCAAGTCCCGGGCTACGAGCAGTACTTC.

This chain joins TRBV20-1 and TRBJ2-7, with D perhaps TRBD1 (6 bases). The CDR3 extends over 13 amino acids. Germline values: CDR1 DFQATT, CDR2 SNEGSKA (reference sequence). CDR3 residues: CSGRDILSYEQYF. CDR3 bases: TGCAGCGGCCGGGACATTCTCTCCTACGAGCAGTACTTC.

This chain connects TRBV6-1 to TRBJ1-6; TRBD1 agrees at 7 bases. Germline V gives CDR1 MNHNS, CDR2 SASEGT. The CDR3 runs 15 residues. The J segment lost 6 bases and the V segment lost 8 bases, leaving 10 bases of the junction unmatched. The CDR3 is CASSQRGQRNSPLHF. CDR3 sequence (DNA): TGTGCCAGCTCCCAACGGGGACAGCGTAATTCACCCCTCCACTTT.

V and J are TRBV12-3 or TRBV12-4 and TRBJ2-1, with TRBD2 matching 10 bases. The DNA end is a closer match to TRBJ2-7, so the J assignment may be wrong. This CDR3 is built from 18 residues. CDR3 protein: CASSLSSGGAMGPNEQYF. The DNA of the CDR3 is TGTGCCAGCAGTTTGTCGAGCGGGGGGGCTATGGGGCCCAATGAGCAGTACTTC.

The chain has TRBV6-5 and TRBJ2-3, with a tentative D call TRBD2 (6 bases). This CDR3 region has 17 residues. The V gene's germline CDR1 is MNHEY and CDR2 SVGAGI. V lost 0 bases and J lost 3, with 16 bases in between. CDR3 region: CASSYSITSWGTDTQYF. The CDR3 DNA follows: TGTGCCAGCAGTTACTCGATCACTAGCTGGGGGACAGATACGCAGTATTTT.

CDR3 amino acids: CASSSSNRGNSYEQYF. The CDR3 DNA reads TGTGCCAGCTCATCCTCAAACAGGGGGAATAGCTACGAGCAGTACTTC. This chain joins TRBV18 and TRBJ2-7, with TRBD1 identical over 8 bases. With 5 bases clipped from V and 3 bases from J, the junction kept 12 bases outside the gene matches. CDR3 length equals 16 residues. Germline CDR1 KGHSH, CDR2 LQKENI.

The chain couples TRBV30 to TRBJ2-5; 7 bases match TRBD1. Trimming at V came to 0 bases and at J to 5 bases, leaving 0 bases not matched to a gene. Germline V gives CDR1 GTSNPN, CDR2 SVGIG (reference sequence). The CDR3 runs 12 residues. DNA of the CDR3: TGTGCCTGGAGTGTACAGGGGGAGACCCAGTACTTC. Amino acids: CAWSVQGETQYF.

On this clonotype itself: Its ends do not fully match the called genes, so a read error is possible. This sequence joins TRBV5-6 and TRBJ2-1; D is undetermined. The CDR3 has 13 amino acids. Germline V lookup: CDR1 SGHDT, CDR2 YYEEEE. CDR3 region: CAGSLLEINEQFF. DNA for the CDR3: TGTGCCGGCAGCTTGTTAGAAATAAATGAGCAGTTCTTC.

Here the CDR3 DNA reads TGTGCCAGCAGCCCTACTAGCGGGGGCCCTAACCAAGAGACCCAGTACTTC. It translates to CASSPTSGGPNQETQYF. The chain is built from TRBV12-3 or TRBV12-4 and TRBJ2-5; 11 nucleotides align to TRBD2. CDR3 length equals 17 residues. V shed 6 bases and J 0 bases; nucleotides not matched to a gene: 9.

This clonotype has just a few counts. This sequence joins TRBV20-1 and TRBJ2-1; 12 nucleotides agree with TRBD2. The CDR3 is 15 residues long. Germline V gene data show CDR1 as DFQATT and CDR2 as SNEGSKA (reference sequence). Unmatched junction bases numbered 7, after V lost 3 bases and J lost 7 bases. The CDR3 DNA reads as TGCAGTGCTAGCGATGGGACTAGCGGGTGGAATGAGCAGTTCTTC. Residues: CSASDGTSGWNEQFF.

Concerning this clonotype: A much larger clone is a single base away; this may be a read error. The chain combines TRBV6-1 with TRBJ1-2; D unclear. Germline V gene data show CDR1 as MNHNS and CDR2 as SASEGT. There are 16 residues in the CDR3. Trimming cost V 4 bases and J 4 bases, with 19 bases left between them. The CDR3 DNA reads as TGTGCCAGCAGTGTTCGAGGAGAAGTCGGCACCTATGGCTACACCTTC. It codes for CASSVRGEVGTYGYTF.